The rows below give T cell receptor beta chains drawn from one sample of a study of Tregs in tolerant kidney transplant recipients. Which antigens these TCRs recognize remains unknown. Repertoires were generated with immunoSEQ multiplex PCR, while TCRdb's copy carries only in-frame clones and drops some. The sample has 10,000 to 11,000 clones; roughly 89% are singletons. The sequencing used Tregs from blood cultured with allogeneic cells, collected before the transplant. These receptors were taken from a human patient who received a combined kidney and bone marrow transplant. Both conserved end residues are part of each CDR3. Each record gives: D gene, V gene, J gene, CDR3 DNA, CDR3 protein. D genes are given only for firm matches.

d_call: TRBD1; v_call: TRBV7-2; j_call: TRBJ1-2; cdr3_nt: TGTGCCAGCAGCTCCGACAGGGGATGGGCTAACTATGGCTACACCTTC; cdr3_aa: CASSSDRGWANYGYTF
d_call: -; v_call: TRBV6-5; j_call: TRBJ2-3; cdr3_nt: TGTGCCAGCAGTTACAGCAGGGGTGTAGATACGCAGTATTTT; cdr3_aa: CASSYSRGVDTQYF
d_call: -; v_call: TRBV18; j_call: TRBJ2-7; cdr3_nt: TGTGCCAGCTCACCACCGTGGTTACCCTACGAGCAGTACTTC; cdr3_aa: CASSPPWLPYEQYF
d_call: TRBD2; v_call: TRBV19; j_call: TRBJ2-5; cdr3_nt: TGTGCCAGTTCAACGGGAGGGCCCCAGGATCGACGGTACTTC; cdr3_aa: CASSTGGPQDRRYF
d_call: -; v_call: TRBV19; j_call: TRBJ2-7; cdr3_nt: TGTGCCAGTAGTATCCCGGGGGGCCGTATTAACGAGCAGTACTTC; cdr3_aa: CASSIPGGRINEQYF
d_call: TRBD1; v_call: TRBV7-3; j_call: TRBJ2-5; cdr3_nt: TGTGCCAGCAGCCCCCAGGGACAGAGTCAAGAGACCCAGTACTTC; cdr3_aa: CASSPQGQSQETQYF
d_call: -; v_call: TRBV30; j_call: TRBJ1-4; cdr3_nt: TGTGCCTGGAGTGATGGACAGCCGGGTGAAAAACTGTTTTTT; cdr3_aa: CAWSDGQPGEKLFF
d_call: -; v_call: TRBV9; j_call: TRBJ2-5; cdr3_nt: TGTGCCAGCAGCGTAGACCCATGGGGAGAGACCCAGTACTTC; cdr3_aa: CASSVDPWGETQYF
d_call: -; v_call: TRBV25-1; j_call: TRBJ2-5; cdr3_nt: TGTGCCAGCAGTGACTTTCCCCTCTCGGAGACCCAGTACTTC; cdr3_aa: CASSDFPLSETQYF
d_call: -; v_call: TRBV7-3; j_call: TRBJ2-5; cdr3_nt: TGTGCCAGCAGCTTAACGGGACAACCCTTAGAGACCCAGTACTTC; cdr3_aa: CASSLTGQPLETQYF
d_call: -; v_call: TRBV25-1; j_call: TRBJ2-6; cdr3_nt: TGTGCCAGCATGGGAGCCTCAGGGGCCAACGTCCTGACTTTC; cdr3_aa: CASMGASGANVLTF
d_call: -; v_call: TRBV29-1; j_call: TRBJ2-7; cdr3_nt: -; cdr3_aa: CSVAVGSFWYF
d_call: -; v_call: TRBV6-5; j_call: TRBJ2-6; cdr3_nt: TGTGCCAGCAGGAGTCATTACCCTGGGGCCAACGTCCTGACTTTC; cdr3_aa: CASRSHYPGANVLTF
d_call: TRBD2; v_call: TRBV18; j_call: TRBJ2-3; cdr3_nt: TGTGCCAGCTCACCATCTGGCGGGAGGGCCGCAGATACGCAGTATTTT; cdr3_aa: CASSPSGGRAADTQYF
d_call: -; v_call: TRBV11-2; j_call: TRBJ2-1; cdr3_nt: TGTGCCAGCAGCTTGGGCAGGGTTGGGGGCAATGAGCAGTTCTTC; cdr3_aa: CASSLGRVGGNEQFF
d_call: -; v_call: TRBV25-1; j_call: TRBJ2-5; cdr3_nt: TGTGCCAGCAGTGAATACGGGCGAAGAGAGACCCAGTACTTC; cdr3_aa: CASSEYGRRETQYF
d_call: -; v_call: TRBV2; j_call: TRBJ2-5; cdr3_nt: TGTGCCAGCAGTGCGGCCCCAACCCAGTACTTC; cdr3_aa: CASSAAPTQYF
d_call: -; v_call: TRBV19; j_call: TRBJ2-3; cdr3_nt: TGTGCCAGTACCTCCCCGAGGGGGGGCACAGATACGCAGTATTTT; cdr3_aa: CASTSPRGGTDTQYF
d_call: TRBD1; v_call: TRBV19; j_call: TRBJ2-7; cdr3_nt: TGTGCCAGTAGCCGTTGGACAGGTTCGTCCTACGAGCAGTACTTC; cdr3_aa: CASSRWTGSSYEQYF
d_call: TRBD1; v_call: TRBV10-1; j_call: TRBJ2-7; cdr3_nt: TGCGCCAGCACTGGGACAGGGGGCTACGAGCAGTACTTC; cdr3_aa: CASTGTGGYEQYF
d_call: TRBD2; v_call: TRBV6-5; j_call: TRBJ2-7; cdr3_nt: TGTGCCAGCAGACAACTAGCGGGTACCTACGAGCAGTACTTC; cdr3_aa: CASRQLAGTYEQYF
d_call: -; v_call: TRBV28; j_call: TRBJ2-7; cdr3_nt: TGTGCCAGCAGTACACGAATTACAGGGAAGTGCTCCTACGAGCAGTACTTC; cdr3_aa: CASSTRITGKCSYEQYF